This T cell receptor (beta chain) came from a study of blood T cell repertoires in COVID-19 (TCRdb year 2020). Notes on the research overall: The collaborator samples originated in the United States, Italy and Spain and spanned the acute and convalescent phases of COVID-19. The prospective study material was composed of cDNA or gDNA derived from T cells, B-cell-depleted T cells, or PBMCs. Subjects who had been exposed to COVID-19, were actively infected with it, or had recovered from it provided the deeply sampled blood TCRbeta repertoires that made up the dataset. The repertoires were released in a freely available public database meant as a resource for research on the immune response to SARS-CoV-2. Samples were obtained from the ongoing ImmuneRACE study (first 160 participants) and from 1,254 subjects provided by 6 global collaborators. Nearly every sample came with metadata listing a de-identified subject ID, COVID-19 status, age in years and sex. Where available, HLA class I and class II types were taken from metadata supplied by the sample provider and were not determined by assay-based typing.

CDR1 and CDR2 were assigned from the germline V gene as ENHRY and SYGVKD. Measured from the cysteine to the phenylalanine, the CDR3 is 12 residues long. Only the CDR3 DNA stays, 36 bases, in frame from base 1. Germline trimming amounts to 10 bases on V and 4 bases on J, with 6 as the count of junction bases outside the gene matches. This clone was recorded only once. This clone's antigen is unknown. No base-level quality is on record; no much larger clone is a single base apart. Overall study outcomes, separate from this receptor: Clinical and demographic metadata were provided uncurated, with the amount varying by source and participant.

TCRbeta CDR3 regions were amplified from genomic DNA using the immunoSEQ Assay, a bias-controlled multiplex PCR. From the authors' description of their analysis: Nucleated cell counts per sample were estimated from amplification of reference gene primers within the assay. Sequence reads were collapsed and filtered to measure the absolute abundance of every unique TCRbeta CDR3 rearrangement. For each sample, productive Simpson clonality was calculated as the square root of Simpson's diversity index over productive rearrangements. Imported from immuneACCESS, the table was reduced by TCRdb to in-frame sequences with V and J called. These copies leave out some clones; in studies compared against another copy, an unresolved V gene accounts for under half, and the cause of the remainder is not known. V and J calls and clone size follow that table, whereas D and trimming were derived from the DNA. The sample yields under 55,000 clones; over 75% were counted once. The ten biggest clones cover approximately 15% of the sample.

Each collaborating institution followed its own protocols to collect whole blood in K2EDTA tubes. Collaborator samples were shipped for TCRbeta analysis as frozen whole blood, isolated PBMCs, or DNA extracted from either sample type. The material sequenced was peripheral blood. The sequence is built from TRBV10-3 and TRBJ2-7; 8 of the junction bases match TRBD1. The origin of this receptor is a human donor in a cohort sampled during active COVID-19. The sequenced DNA is TGTGCCAGCTGGGACAGGAAATACGAGCAGTACTTC. It specifies CASWDRKYEQYF.